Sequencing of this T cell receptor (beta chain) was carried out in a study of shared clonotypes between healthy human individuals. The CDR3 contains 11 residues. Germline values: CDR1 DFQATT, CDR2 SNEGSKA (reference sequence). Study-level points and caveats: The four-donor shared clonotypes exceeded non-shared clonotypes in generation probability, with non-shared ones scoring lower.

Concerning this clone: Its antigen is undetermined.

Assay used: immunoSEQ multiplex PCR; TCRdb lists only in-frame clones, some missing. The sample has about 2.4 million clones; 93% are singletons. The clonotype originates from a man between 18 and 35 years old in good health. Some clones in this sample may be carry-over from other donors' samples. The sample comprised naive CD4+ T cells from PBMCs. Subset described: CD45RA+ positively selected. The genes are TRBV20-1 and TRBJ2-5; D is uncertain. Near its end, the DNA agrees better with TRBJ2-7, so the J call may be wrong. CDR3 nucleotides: TGCAGTGCTCCTTTGCCGGGCGAGCAGTACTTC. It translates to CSAPLPGEQYF.